Listed below are T cell receptor beta chains from one sample, sequenced in a study of shared clonotypes between healthy human individuals. Sequencing was performed with immunoSEQ multiplex PCR; in TCRdb, only in-frame clones are kept and a portion is missing. The sample comprises fewer than 500,000 clones, 60% to 80% of which are singletons, and around an eighth rests with the top ten. Sequenced input: PBMCs. The receptors stem from a woman aged 40 to 50 in good health. Some clones in this sample may be carry-over from other donors' samples. The CDR3 runs from the conserved cysteine through the conserved F or W. D genes are given only for firm matches. The size entry is marked missing in some rows and otherwise reads once, few, many or a size class.

CASSLLAGVYEQYF,TGTGCCAGCAGCTTACTAGCGGGAGTTTACGAGCAGTACTTC,TRBD2,TRBV7-2,few,TRBJ2-7
CASSGGASYEQYF,TGTGCCAGCAGCGGGGGGGCGTCCTACGAGCAGTACTTC,-,TRBV7-8,-,TRBJ2-7
CASSGDLGTDTQYF,TGTGCCAGCAGTGGGGACCTGGGTACAGATACGCAGTATTTT,-,TRBV2,once,TRBJ2-3
CASSTGGNEQYF,TGTGCCAGCAGTACCGGGGGAAACGAGCAGTACTTC,-,TRBV6-1,-,TRBJ2-7
CASSEGPMGYEQYF,TGTGCCAGCAGCGAGGGGCCCATGGGCTACGAGCAGTACTTC,-,TRBV9,-,TRBJ2-7
CASSEKRLAGGDEQYF,TGTGCCAGCAGCGAAAAACGACTAGCGGGAGGGGACGAGCAGTACTTC,TRBD2,TRBV7-2,-,TRBJ2-7
CASSPPSRVGNEQFF,TGTGCCAGCAGCCCGCCGTCGCGGGTAGGGAATGAGCAGTTCTTC,-,TRBV6-5,-,TRBJ2-1
CASSLRVGPNTEAFF,TGTGCCAGCAGCTTAAGGGTAGGGCCTAACACTGAAGCTTTCTTT,-,TRBV7-3,-,TRBJ1-1
CASSSSGAPWTQYF,TGTGCCAGCAGTTCGTCCGGGGCCCCCTGGACCCAGTACTTC,-,TRBV19,few,TRBJ2-5
CASSTRTRGNQPQHF,TGTGCCAGCAGTACCAGGACGCGGGGCAATCAGCCCCAGCATTTT,-,TRBV28,-,TRBJ1-5
CASSFDAAGNSPLHF,TGTGCCAGCAGCTTTGACGCGGCCGGTAATTCACCCCTCCACTTT,-,TRBV7-9,-,TRBJ1-6
CASSTGMTDTQYF,TGTGCCAGCAGTACCGGGATGACAGATACGCAGTATTTT,-,TRBV2,-,TRBJ2-3
CASSPGTGNEAKNIQYF,TGTGCCAGCAGTCCCGGGACAGGGAATGAAGCCAAAAACATTCAGTACTTC,TRBD1,TRBV27,many,TRBJ2-4
CASSMPAGAKETQYF,TGTGCCAGTAGTATGCCAGCGGGGGCGAAAGAGACCCAGTACTTC,TRBD2,TRBV19,many,TRBJ2-5
CASSQPGTAWPQHF,TGTGCCAGCAGCCAACCAGGGACAGCCTGGCCCCAGCATTTT,TRBD1,TRBV4-2,-,TRBJ1-5
CAWRVAGAYEQYF,TGTGCCTGGAGGGTAGCGGGAGCCTACGAGCAGTACTTC,TRBD2,TRBV30,once,TRBJ2-7